This is a list of T cell receptor beta chains from one sample in a study of blood T cell repertoires in COVID-19. Generated by immunoSEQ multiplex PCR, the TCRdb table keeps only in-frame clones and is missing some. The sample holds tens of thousands of clones, around 86% seen once. Sequencing was carried out using peripheral blood. The receptors come from a human donor with acute or convalescent COVID-19. The donor label of this sample is uncertain. Each CDR3 is given with its conserved first and last residue. Some rows mark clone size as missing; the rest say once, few, many or name a class of expanded clone.

clone_size v_call cdr3_length cdr3_aa
NA TRBV19 13 CASSIGGTDTQYF
NA TRBV7-7 15 CASSHSRGKEDTIYF
NA TRBV28 13 CASSFKAGTRAFF
once TRBV3-1/TRBV3-2 14 CASSQGSSGNTIYF
NA TRBV28 17 CASSSSLDFGAYNEQFF
NA TRBV11-3 16 CASSARDRGLEETQYF
NA TRBV11-2 15 CASSFGLAGEGEQFF
NA TRBV7-9 16 CASSILSGRAGNEQFF
NA TRBV6-5 12 CASSTGQGQAFF
NA TRBV30 14 CAWRGLARTDTQYF
NA TRBV6-5 14 CASGRTGREYGYTF
NA TRBV7-2 14 CASSVSGAGNTIYF
NA TRBV11-3 14 CASSRLSSTDTQYF
NA TRBV10-3 15 CAISQREGLYNEQFF
NA TRBV7-2 14 CASSPGTENYGYTF
NA TRBV25-1 16 CASSVWVPGANTEAFF
NA TRBV19 12 CASSKDINIQYF
NA TRBV11-3 15 CASSRGDLISDTQYF
NA TRBV18 16 CASSPGAGAGESPLHF